What follows is one TCR beta chain and its context. The antigen is unknown. The data derive from a study of OX40 agonist ivuxolimab in advanced cancers. Whole-study results and caveats: More expanded clones were found, on average, in CD8+ than in CD4+ T cells. CD4+ and CD8+ blood T cells expanded clonally by week 6 at 0.1 to 3.0 mg/kg.

Sequenced by immunoSEQ multiplex PCR; TCRdb stores in-frame clones only, minus some. The sample yields some 83,000 clones, around 83% seen once. CDR1 and CDR2 from the germline V gene are SGHTA and FQGNSA. The CDR3 totals 16 residues. The receptor comes from an adult with an advanced solid tumor such as melanoma, head and neck, liver or kidney cancer. The sample was CD4+ or CD8+ T cells sorted from blood, taken in a trial of the OX40 agonist ivuxolimab. The chain recombines TRBV7-2 with TRBJ2-5, with TRBD1 matching 9 bases. The J call could be wrong; TRBJ2-7 is a better fit for the DNA end. DNA for the CDR3: TGTGCCAGCAGCGTAGGGGGGACAGGGAGGTTCTACGAGCAGTACTTC. This sequence encodes CASSVGGTGRFYEQYF.